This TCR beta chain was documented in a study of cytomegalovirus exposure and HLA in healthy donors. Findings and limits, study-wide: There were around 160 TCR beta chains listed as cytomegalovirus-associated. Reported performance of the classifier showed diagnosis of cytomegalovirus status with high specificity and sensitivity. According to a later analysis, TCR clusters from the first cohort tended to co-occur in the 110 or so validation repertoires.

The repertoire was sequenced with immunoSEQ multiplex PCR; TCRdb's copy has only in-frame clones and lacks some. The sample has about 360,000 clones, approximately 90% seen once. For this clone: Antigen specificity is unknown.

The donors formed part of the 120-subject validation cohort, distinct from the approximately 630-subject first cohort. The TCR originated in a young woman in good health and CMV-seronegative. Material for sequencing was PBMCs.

CDR3 in amino acids: CASSLWNYKYF. The CDR3 DNA is TGTGCCAGCAGTTTATGGAACTATAAGTACTTC. This rearrangement joins TRBV28 to TRBJ2-7, with D unresolved. The CDR3 runs 11 residues. Per the germline V gene, CDR1 is MDHEN and CDR2 is SYDVKM. V was clipped by 0 bases and J by 11 bases, with 8 bases between them.